The 20 T cell receptor beta chains given below trace back to one sample, sequenced in a study of shared clonotypes between healthy human individuals. Generated by immunoSEQ multiplex PCR, the TCRdb table keeps only in-frame clones and is missing some. The data contain roughly 1,600,000 clones, 98% to 99% of them singletons. Source material: naive CD4+ T cells sorted from blood. The subset: CD45RA+ positively selected. These TCRs come from a man aged 25 to 45 in good health.

The chain links TRBV6-1 to TRBJ2-2; 12 bases are a match to TRBD2. The V segment lost 4 bases and the J segment 2 bases; nucleotides outside the gene matches: 2. Germline V gene sequence: CDR1 MNHNS, CDR2 SASEGT. There are 16 residues in the CDR3. This chain's CDR3 is CASSALAGGNTGELFF. The DNA for the CDR3 is TGTGCCAGCAGTGCACTAGCGGGAGGAAACACCGGGGAGCTGTTTTTT.

The chain employs TRBV5-6 and TRBJ2-7; 11 bases fit TRBD1. The CDR3 totals 15 residues. Germline V gene sequence: CDR1 SGHDT, CDR2 YYEEEE. V was clipped by 4 bases and J by 2 bases; unmatched bases: 5. The CDR3 nucleotides read TGTGCCAGCAGCGGACCGGGACAGGGGGCCTACGAGCAGTACTTC. It translates to CASSGPGQGAYEQYF.

V usage is TRBV28 and J usage is TRBJ2-5; TRBD2 aligns across 10 bases. The length of the CDR3 is 17 residues. With 7 bases clipped from V and 2 bases from J, the junction kept 13 bases outside the gene matches. Germline CDR1 and CDR2: MDHEN and SYDVKM. CDR3 sequence: CASTIGGLAGAQETQYF. The CDR3 bases are TGTGCCAGCACCATTGGGGGCCTAGCGGGAGCACAAGAGACCCAGTACTTC.

This chain links TRBV10-1 with TRBJ1-1; D is unclear. Germline V gene lookup returns CDR1 WNHNN and CDR2 SYGVQD (reference sequence). This CDR3 comprises 16 residues. V gave up 0 bases and J gave up 3 bases, with 14 bases separating them. The CDR3 protein is CASSESTWRNDTEAFF. In DNA, the CDR3 is TGCGCCAGCAGTGAGTCGACGTGGCGGAATGACACTGAAGCTTTCTTT.

This chain joins TRBV5-8 and TRBJ1-5, with TRBD1 matching 7 bases. The CDR3 has 15 amino acids. V lost 4 bases, J lost 3 bases, and 7 bases stayed unmatched. Looked up from germline, CDR1 is SGHTS and CDR2 is YDEGEE. CDR3 coding DNA: TGTGCCAGCAGCCAGGGGACAGACTACAATCAGCCCCAGCATTTT. Its protein is CASSQGTDYNQPQHF.

This clone was found once. The rearrangement links TRBV5-4 to TRBJ2-7, with 8 bases lining up with TRBD2. From germline, CDR1 is SGHNT and CDR2 YYREEE (reference sequence). This CDR3 spans 15 amino acids. The V and J ends lost 0 bases and 7 bases, in that order; junction bases with no gene match: 9. The DNA of the CDR3 is TGTGCCAGCAGCTTGGTGGCCAGCGGGAGTCGGGAGCAGTACTTC. It codes for CASSLVASGSREQYF.

The genes are TRBV6-1 and TRBJ2-3; D gene unclear. V shed 7 bases and J shed 3 bases, with 5 bases lying between them. CDR1 is MNHNS and CDR2 is SASEGT in the germline V gene. The CDR3 consists of 11 residues. The CDR3 reads CASTFTDTQYF. The CDR3 nucleotides read TGTGCCAGCACCTTTACAGATACGCAGTATTTT.

The rearrangement links TRBV18 to TRBJ1-1; 7 bases are shared with TRBD1. V trimming: 1 base; J trimming: 4 bases; junction bases outside the gene matches: 9. Germline CDR1 and CDR2: KGHSH and LQKENI. The CDR3 runs to 16 residues. Here the CDR3 DNA reads TGTGCCAGCTCACCACAATCAACAGGGGTGGGCACTGAAGCTTTCTTT. Its translation is CASSPQSTGVGTEAFF.

The chain links TRBV7-9 to TRBJ1-4; TRBD1 might be the D (5 bases). Germline assignment: CDR1 SEHNR and CDR2 FQNEAQ (reference sequence). This CDR3 spans 14 amino acids. The V gene lost 3 bases and the J gene lost 1 base, with 6 bases spanning the gap. For the CDR3, the DNA is TGTGCCAGCAGCTTCGGGGGAACTAATGAAAAACTGTTTTTT. Translated, it gives CASSFGGTNEKLFF.

This clone was detected once. In nucleotides, the CDR3 is TGCAGCGCCAACGACTACAGGAACCCATACGAGCAGTACTTC. Translated: CSANDYRNPYEQYF. This sequence joins TRBV29-1 and TRBJ2-7; D assignment may be TRBD1 or TRBD2 (5 bases each). From germline, CDR1 is SQVTM and CDR2 ANQGSEA. The V end lost 7 bases, the J end lost 4 bases, and 20 bases lay between the germline ends. This CDR3 is 14 amino acids long.

This chain joins TRBV27 and TRBJ2-5; D is possibly TRBD1 or TRBD2 (6 bases each). The V gene lost 4 bases and the J gene lost 7 bases, with 16 bases spanning the gap. Looked up from germline, CDR1 is MNHEY and CDR2 is SMNVEV (reference sequence). This CDR3 is 14 amino acids long. CDR3 sequence: CASSSEGGVGTQYF. In DNA form, the CDR3 reads TGTGCCAGCAGTTCCGAGGGGGGAGTGGGGACCCAGTACTTC.

The V gene is TRBV5-1, the J gene TRBJ1-2; the D is unclear. Trimming took 2 bases from V and 4 from J, leaving 12 bases between them. Germline V lookup: CDR1 SGHRS, CDR2 YFSETQ. The CDR3 has 14 residues. CDR3 amino acids: CASSFAVGSYGYTF. The CDR3 DNA sequence: TGCGCCAGCAGCTTTGCGGTGGGCTCCTATGGCTACACCTTC.

This clone showed up just once. CDR3 in amino acids: CASSPSWADGNEKLFF. In nucleotides, the CDR3 is TGTGCCAGCAGCCCCTCGTGGGCGGACGGTAATGAAAAACTGTTTTTT. V is TRBV7-8 and J is TRBJ1-4; D uncertain. The V and J ends lost 5 bases and 4 bases respectively, with 17 bases between them. The length of the CDR3 is 16 residues. CDR1 is SGHVS and CDR2 is FQNEAQ in the germline V gene.

The V gene is TRBV19, the J gene TRBJ2-7; no firm D call. This CDR3 is 14 amino acids long. CDR1 is LNHDA and CDR2 is SQIVND in the germline V gene (reference sequence). Trimming took 6 bases from V and 1 from J, leaving 13 bases between them. CDR3 sequence reads: CASSTLGKSYEQYF. The CDR3 DNA sequence: TGTGCCAGTAGCACCCTGGGAAAGTCCTACGAGCAGTACTTC.

The V call is TRBV9, the J call TRBJ1-2; D is unresolved. Germline V gene data show CDR1 as SGDLS and CDR2 as YYNGEE. Trimming removed 0 bases at V and 2 bases at J, with 11 bases between. The CDR3 has 15 amino acids. CDR3 protein: CASSVGNRPNYGYTF. CDR3 in DNA: TGTGCCAGCAGCGTAGGTAACAGACCGAACTATGGCTACACCTTC.

The gene calls are TRBV9 and TRBJ1-4; 8 bases match TRBD1. Germline V lookup: CDR1 SGDLS, CDR2 YYNGEE. V was pared by 0 bases and J by 3 bases, with 1 base of the junction left unmatched. The length of the CDR3 is 15 residues. The CDR3 region has the DNA TGTGCCAGCAGCGTAGAACAGGGGGCTAATGAAAAACTGTTTTTT. Residues: CASSVEQGANEKLFF.

This rearrangement joins TRBV27 to TRBJ2-6; D may be TRBD1 (6 bases). The CDR3 covers 16 residues. Trimming took 6 bases from V and 0 from J, leaving 12 bases between them. Germline CDR1 is MNHEY and CDR2 is SMNVEV (reference sequence). The CDR3 coding sequence is TGTGCCAGCAGGCTGACAGGCGGCTCTGGGGCCAACGTCCTGACTTTC. It translates to CASRLTGGSGANVLTF.

This clone has only one observation. The same CDR3 arises from other DNA sequences in this sample as well. The rearrangement uses TRBV5-1 and TRBJ2-1; D may be TRBD2 (5 bases). Germline CDR1 SGHRS, CDR2 YFSETQ. The CDR3 is made up of 15 amino acids. V lost 0 bases, J lost 0 bases, and 7 bases lay in between. The CDR3 coding sequence is TGCGCCAGCAGCTTGGGAGGGTACTCCTACAATGAGCAGTTCTTC. Its protein product is CASSLGGYSYNEQFF.

The chain carries TRBV30 and TRBJ2-1, with TRBD2 identical over 8 bases. Trimming cost V 4 bases and J 8 bases; bases outside gene matches: 13. The V gene's germline CDR1 is GTSNPN and CDR2 SVGIG (reference sequence). This CDR3 spans 15 amino acids. CDR3 nucleotides: TGTGCCTGGACGCTCCTGGCGGGGGGTTACGATGAGCAGTTCTTC. Protein sequence: CAWTLLAGGYDEQFF. Combining the CDR3 with reference TRBV30 and TRBJ2-1 gives the whole variable domain SQTIHQWPATLVQPVGSPLSLECTVEGTSNPNLYWYRQAAGRGLQLLFYSVGIGQISSEVPQNLSASRPQDRQFILSSKKLLLSDSGFYLCAWTLLAGGYDEQFFGPGTRLTVL.

The chain employs TRBV7-2 and TRBJ2-1; D remains ambiguous. Germline V gene lookup returns CDR1 SGHTA and CDR2 FQGNSA. The CDR3 runs to 16 residues. The ends were cut back, 6 bases at V and 1 base at J, with 16 bases in the middle. The chain's CDR3 is CASRPIESLSYNEQFF. The CDR3 DNA follows: TGTGCCAGCAGACCAATTGAGTCTCTTTCCTACAATGAGCAGTTCTTC.